The T cell receptor beta chain described here comes from a study of T cells in Graves' hyperthyroidism and ophthalmopathy. With 6 bases removed from V and 3 bases from J, the gap between germline ends came to 21 bases. This CDR3 spans 16 amino acids. CDR1 and CDR2 from the germline V gene are SQVTM and ANQGSEA. Regions amplified from RNA transcripts were the TCR beta CDR3 regions. Researchers ran a first-round RT-PCR on the TCR CDR3 using the HTBI primer set. One entry per CDR3 protein results from TCRdb running MiXCR on the multiplex PCR reads. The sample holds approximately 380,000 distinct CDR3 sequences, roughly an eighth seen once. Uncontrolled infections, other autoimmune diseases, pregnancy or lactation led to exclusion of patients.

The sequence was collected from a man aged 50 to 59 with Graves' ophthalmopathy. The chain employs TRBV29-1 and TRBJ1-3; D call uncertain. The sequenced material came from blood. The chain's CDR3 is CSVPPECLENGNTIYF. Here the CDR3 DNA reads TGCAGCGTGCCCCCTGAATGTTTAGAGAATGGAAACACCATATATTTT.